This T cell receptor (beta chain) emerged from a study of blood T cell repertoires in COVID-19. CDR3 length: 18 residues. V lost 4 bases and J lost 4; bases outside the gene matches: 8. Germline assignment: CDR1 LNHDA and CDR2 SQIVND (reference sequence). Clones were read by immunoSEQ multiplex PCR, and TCRdb kept only the in-frame ones, dropping some. The data hold about 200,000 clones, with approximately 84% observed a single time. Sequencing input: peripheral blood. The chain carries TRBV19 and TRBJ2-1, with 15 bases matching TRBD2. The receptor was isolated from a human donor with acute or convalescent COVID-19. The donor label of this sample is uncertain. CDR3 DNA: TGTGCCAGTAGTAGGACTAGCGGGAGGGCTTCGCGGTACAATGAGCAGTTCTTC. Protein sequence: CASSRTSGRASRYNEQFF. Full variable domain (missing parts from reference TRBV19 and TRBJ2-1): DGGITQSPKYLFRKEGQNVTLSCEQNLNHDAMYWYRQDPGQGLRLIYYSQIVNDFQKGDIAEGYSVSREKKESFPLTVTSAQKNPTAFYLCASSRTSGRASRYNEQFFGPGTRLTVL.